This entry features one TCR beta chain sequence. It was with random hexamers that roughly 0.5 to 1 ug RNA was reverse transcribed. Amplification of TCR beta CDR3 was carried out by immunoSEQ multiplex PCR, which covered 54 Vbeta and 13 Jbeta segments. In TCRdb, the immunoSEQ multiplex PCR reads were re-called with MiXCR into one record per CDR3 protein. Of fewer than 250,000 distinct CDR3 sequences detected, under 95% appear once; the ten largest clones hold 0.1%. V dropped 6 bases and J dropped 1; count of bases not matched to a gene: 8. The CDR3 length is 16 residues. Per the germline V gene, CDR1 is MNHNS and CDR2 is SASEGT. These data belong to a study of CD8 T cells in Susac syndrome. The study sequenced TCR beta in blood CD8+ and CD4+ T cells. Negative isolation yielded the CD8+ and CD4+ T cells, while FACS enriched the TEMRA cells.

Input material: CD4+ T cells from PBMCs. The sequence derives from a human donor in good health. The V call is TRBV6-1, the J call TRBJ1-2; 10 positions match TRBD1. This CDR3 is CASSRAGTGDNYGYTF. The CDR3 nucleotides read TGTGCCAGCAGCCGCGCCGGGACAGGGGATAACTATGGCTACACCTTC.